The T cell receptor beta chain described here comes from a study of blood T cell repertoires in COVID-19. CDR1 SGHRS and CDR2 YFSETQ come from the germline V gene. V was clipped by 4 bases and J by 0 bases, with 10 bases between them. The CDR3 runs to 15 residues. TCRdb's copy holds only in-frame clones and misses some; the assay was immunoSEQ multiplex PCR. The table lists over 90,000 clones, almost 90% of them singletons. The V and J genes are TRBV5-1 and TRBJ1-4, with D maybe TRBD1 (5 bases). This receptor was identified in a human donor in a cohort sampled during active COVID-19. Source material: peripheral blood. DNA for the CDR3: TGCGCCAGCAGCCCACCAGGGACAACTAATGAAAAACTGTTTTTT. Its translation is CASSPPGTTNEKLFF.